The 4 T cell receptor beta chains presented below share a single source sample, sequenced in a study of blood T cells in healthy people across ages. Alongside a J-beta primer mix, a sample-barcoded 5' primer served in a second PCR lasting roughly 6 to 12 cycles. In TCRdb, the 5' RACE reads were re-called with MiXCR into one record per CDR3 protein. The sample consists of fewer than 900,000 distinct CDR3 sequences, around 34% of them appearing once. The sequenced material came from blood. The receptor set was obtained from a man aged 18-30 years in good health.

To note about this clonotype: A clone one base away is much larger, so this may be a read error. The chain couples TRBV4-3 to TRBJ2-3; D is perhaps TRBD1 (6 bases). The CDR3 is made up of 17 amino acids. Germline V gene data show CDR1 as LGHNA and CDR2 as YSLEER. V lost 7 bases and J lost 0, with 20 bases in between. CDR3 loop: CASTQRVRQDSTDTQYF. The CDR3 DNA follows: TGCGCCAGCACCCAGAGGGTTAGACAGGACAGCACAGATACGCAGTATTTT.

CDR3 in DNA: TGCAGTGCTAGAGGACCCCCCCGCTACAATGAGCAGTTCTTC. The encoded protein is CSARGPPRYNEQFF. The chain recombines TRBV20-1 with TRBJ2-1, with D uncertain. The CDR3 totals 14 residues. The V end was cut by 1 base, the J end by 3 bases, with 10 bases between. CDR1 DFQATT and CDR2 SNEGSKA come from the germline V gene (reference sequence).

The genes are TRBV20-1 and TRBJ2-3, with TRBD2 matching 8 bases. CDR3 length equals 14 residues. Looked up from germline, CDR1 is DFQATT and CDR2 is SNEGSKA (reference sequence). With V trimmed by 4 bases and J by 2 bases, 5 bases remained unmatched. The CDR3 spells CSAKEAGVTDTQYF. In DNA, the CDR3 is TGCAGTGCTAAGGAAGCGGGGGTCACAGATACGCAGTATTTT.

CDR3 sequence (DNA): TGCGCCAGCAGCCAGATGCAGGGCTATGGCTACACCTTC. This translates into CASSQMQGYGYTF. The rearrangement links TRBV4-3 to TRBJ1-2, with D perhaps matching TRBD1 (5 bases). Trimming pared 3 bases from V and 4 bases from J, leaving 9 bases between. Germline CDR1 is LGHNA and CDR2 is YSLEER. CDR3 length: 13 amino acids.